This TCR delta chain is from a study of gamma-delta chains in newborns, infants, children. Looking at the study overall: Microbial exposure reportedly drives polyclonal innate γδ T cell expansion after birth.

TCRdb applied CATT to the reads for clone calling. This table holds around 5,200 delta-chain clones, about 18% found once. The germline CDR1 and CDR2 sequences are GEAIGNYY and EKD. This CDR3 comprises 19 residues. The ends were cut back, 0 bases at V and 0 bases at J, with 14 bases in the middle. By frequency in the sample, this clone is medium-sized (0.01 to 0.1%). Other DNA sequences in the same sample also yield this CDR3. This clonotype was sampled from a child who was a newborn, infant or young child, either healthy, febrile or measles-vaccinated (not recorded which). The chain is built from TRDV2 and TRDJ3, with TRDD3 as a possible D gene (5 bases). The sample comprised blood. The CDR3 DNA sequence: TGTGCCTGTGACACCGCCGGGGGCCCGAGCTCCTGGGACACCCGACAGATGTTTTTC. It encodes CACDTAGGPSSWDTRQMFF.